This T cell receptor (beta chain) is from a study of shared clonotypes between healthy human individuals (dated by TCRdb to the early 2020s). General notes on the study: The cohort comprised a couple of women and a few men aged 18 to 49 years. Blood TCR repertoires of roughly five healthy adults were deeply sequenced to estimate repertoire size and the extent of clonotype sharing between individuals. Per donor, three plates each were used for CD4 naive and CD4 memory, two for CD8 naive, and one for CD8 memory. Each donor's leukapheresis produced roughly between roughly 0.85 and 10 billion PBMCs. Libraries were prepared and TCR repertoires were sequenced by different laboratories using diverse techniques, in order to increase sequencing depth and limit assay-specific biases. The investigation overall reported the following: About 5% of naive CD4, 3.5% of naive CD8, around 2.3% of memory CD4, and about 0.4% of memory CD8 clonotypes were shared across a few donors. Naive subsets generally had larger estimated clonotype richness than memory subsets. Based on pairwise subsampling, the degree of clonotype sharing among donors was expected to be affected by sequencing depth. Because the study included only a small number of donors, the genetic and exposure-history diversity represented was limited. Rarefaction of sorted-subset datasets indicated incomplete sequencing despite the large sequencing depth. Sampling was limited to blood, and TCR repertoires in tissue likely differ from TCR repertoires in blood. Clonotypes shared by all four sorted-subset donors showed higher generation probabilities than non-shared clonotypes.

For the CD8 naive samples, CD45RO-negative cells were positively selected for CCR7, yielding a CD45RA+CCR7+ population from which TemRA cells were excluded. Healthy HIV-negative adults with no recently reported acute infections or vaccinations were included as donors. Only Caucasian adults living in Nashville, Tennessee, USA were represented among the donors. Blood was collected by leukapheresis, and PBMCs were isolated by Ficoll-Histopaque density gradient centrifugation and then cryopreserved in liquid nitrogen vapor phase. Analytical flow cytometry was used to check the purity and quantity of each magnetically sorted T cell population. Genomic DNA was isolated from each sorted fraction and quantified by UV absorbance on a Nanodrop 2000c. As regards this clone: Which antigen it targets is not known. No much larger clone is present one base from it, and per-base qualities are unavailable.

TCR CDR3 regions were amplified from genomic DNA by multiplex PCR using the deep immunoSEQ assay. Genomic DNA extracted from each cell subset was distributed evenly over all wells of several immunoSEQ 96-well plates, and each plate served as one replicate. Each replicate PCR for sorted subsets received around 210 ng genomic DNA, equal to about 30,000 T cell genomes. The purified libraries were quantified using a Qubit 3.0 fluorometer, sized with a Bioanalyzer 2100, and then quantified again using the KAPA Library Quantification kit. Every immunoSEQ 96-well plate was sequenced on a dedicated single-read 150-cycle Illumina NextSeq 550 flow cell. For the original study's pipeline: Because only junctional sequences without quality scores were contained in the immunoSEQ output, filtering matching that applied to full-length reads could not be performed. Sequences were annotated with PyIR, a Python wrapper for IgBLAST v1.9, using IMGT germline references to assign V/J genes and CDR3. Reads with weak V/J assignments (E-value above 1e-6), missing CDR3, stop codons, out-of-frame junctions, or ambiguous translated residues were removed. V3J clonotypes were defined by identical inferred V gene, J gene, and CDR3 amino acid sequence. Percentage overlap between repertoires was calculated by dividing the number of shared unique clonotypes by the size of the smaller repertoire. Repertoire richness was assessed with RTK rarefaction, the Chao1 estimator, and Recon v2.1 estimates of unobserved clonotypes. Generation probabilities were computed with OLGA for all TCRbeta clonotypes obtained by the gDNA method from several donors. TCRdb took this table from immuneACCESS and kept in-frame rearrangements with V and J called. Such tables lack part of the clones; where checked against another copy, unresolved V genes explain under half of the gap, and the rest is unexplained. V and J calls and clone size come straight from that table; D and trimming were deduced from the DNA. The table for this sample lists hundreds of thousands of clones; roughly 98% of them were counted only once. Clones ranked in the top ten supply 0.3% of the sample.

The junction shows trimming of 2 bases on V and 6 bases on J, plus 7 bases between the germline ends. Reading the germline V gene (reference sequence) gives CDR1 MNHEY and CDR2 SMNVEV. The CDR3 starts with the cysteine, ends with the phenylalanine, and has 12 residues. Kept here is only the CDR3 DNA, which spans 36 bases and is read in frame from base 1. Sequencing was performed on naive CD8+ T cells sorted from blood. The sample's cell subset or site, from its label and the paper: CD45RA+CCR7+. Recombination connected TRBV27 to TRBJ2-5, with no confidently assigned D gene. The receptor's source is a man aged 30 to 45 in good health. The CDR3 has the sequence CASSLVGKTQYF. DNA sequence: TGTGCCAGCAGTTTAGTGGGAAAGACCCAGTACTTC.